These T cell receptor beta chains were read from a single sample in a study of T cell repertoires in cytomegalovirus infection. TCRdb reprocessed the reads via MiXCR and lists one record per CDR3 protein. The sample yields about 740,000 distinct CDR3 sequences, approximately 33% seen once. Their antigens are not known. Sequencing used cultured PBMCs, obtained from culture after CMV antigen stimulation. Receptors originate from a human donor in good health (CMV status not recorded). Some clones in this sample may be carry-over from other donors' samples. Each CDR3 is given with its conserved first and last residue. Each record gives: V gene, J gene, D gene, clone size, CDR3 DNA, CDR3 protein. D genes are given only for firm matches. For some rows the clone size is stated as once, few or many, or as a class when expanded; others skip it.

v_gene: TRBV28; j_gene: TRBJ2-7; d_gene: TRBD1; abundance: few; CDR3nt: TGTGCCAGCAGTTTCCCCGGACAGGAACTCTCCTACGAGCAGTACTTC; CDR3aa: CASSFPGQELSYEQYF
v_gene: TRBV11-2; j_gene: TRBJ1-1; d_gene: .; abundance: .; CDR3nt: TGTGCCAGCAGCTTGTACAGGACTGAAGCTTTCTTT; CDR3aa: CASSLYRTEAFF
v_gene: TRBV7-2; j_gene: TRBJ2-3; d_gene: .; abundance: .; CDR3nt: TGTGCCAGCCTTGGAAGGGACGGCACAGATACGCAGTATTTT; CDR3aa: CASLGRDGTDTQYF
v_gene: TRBV11-2; j_gene: TRBJ1-1; d_gene: .; abundance: .; CDR3nt: TGTGCCAGCAGCCCCGGAGTGGCGATTGAGGCTTTCTTT; CDR3aa: CASSPGVAIEAFF
v_gene: TRBV9; j_gene: TRBJ2-3; d_gene: .; abundance: .; CDR3nt: TGTGCCAGCAGCCCGAGGAGAAGTGGGTTGTGGGATACGCAGTATTTT; CDR3aa: CASSPRRSGLWDTQYF
v_gene: TRBV6-1; j_gene: TRBJ2-7; d_gene: .; abundance: many; CDR3nt: TGTGCCAGCAGTGTCCGAGGAAACGAGCAGTACTTC; CDR3aa: CASSVRGNEQYF
v_gene: TRBV6-1; j_gene: TRBJ2-5; d_gene: .; abundance: .; CDR3nt: TGTGCCAGCAGTGACCTGACAGGACCTCAAGAGACCCAGTACTTC; CDR3aa: CASSDLTGPQETQYF
v_gene: TRBV6-2/TRBV6-3; j_gene: TRBJ2-3; d_gene: TRBD1; abundance: .; CDR3nt: TGTGCCAGCAGTTACCGGGACAGGGGGCGAGGCACAGATACGCAGTATTTT; CDR3aa: CASSYRDRGRGTDTQYF
v_gene: TRBV7-2; j_gene: TRBJ2-1; d_gene: TRBD2; abundance: many; CDR3nt: TGTGCCAGCAGCTCTGCTAGCGGGGGGCGCAATGAGCAGTTCTTC; CDR3aa: CASSSASGGRNEQFF
v_gene: TRBV20-1; j_gene: TRBJ2-3; d_gene: .; abundance: .; CDR3nt: TGCAGCGGGGAGGGCACAGATACGCAGTATTTT; CDR3aa: CSGEGTDTQYF
v_gene: TRBV11-2; j_gene: TRBJ1-6; d_gene: .; abundance: .; CDR3nt: TGTGCCAGCAGCGCCAGAGTAAATTCACCCCTCCACTTT; CDR3aa: CASSARVNSPLHF